These T cell receptor beta chains were read from a single sample in a study of glioma-infiltrating T cells. TCRdb reanalysed the multiplex PCR reads using MiXCR and keeps one entry per CDR3 protein. The sample shows 150,000 or so distinct CDR3 sequences, about two fifths of them seen only once. Material: glioma tissue, nonneoplastic brain tissue, or PBMCs (not recorded which). The receptors were gathered from a human donor with low-grade glioma or glioblastoma, undergoing nonglioma brain surgery, or in good health (not recorded which). CDR3s include the opening cysteine and the closing phenylalanine or tryptophan. Fields, in order: V gene, CDR3 length, J gene, CDR3 protein.

>TRBV10-3|14|TRBJ2-7
CAITSGTGGNEQYF
>TRBV12-3/TRBV12-4|13|TRBJ2-1
CARRTGGSHEQFF
>TRBV20-1|13|TRBJ2-5
CSAPYGTRETQYF
>TRBV28|13|TRBJ2-7
CASSLVQGYEQYF
>TRBV6-2/TRBV6-3|16|TRBJ2-3
CASSYSASGGADTQYF
>TRBV6-1|12|TRBJ2-1
CASSRSYNEQFF
>TRBV19|11|TRBJ2-3
CASTGYGTQYF
>TRBV28|16|TRBJ2-3
CASSPLAGTSTDTQYF
>TRBV7-8|15|TRBJ1-6
CASSPYGTDNSPLHF
>TRBV4-3|14|TRBJ1-2
CASSQGQGGYGYTF
>TRBV4-2|15|TRBJ2-7
CASSQVGGFSDEQYF
>TRBV5-8|14|TRBJ1-1
CASSSAGLNTEAFF
>TRBV20-1|12|TRBJ2-7
CSVPGQGDEQYF
>TRBV6-1|15|TRBJ1-1
CDSSEFGTMNTEAFF
>TRBV20-1|16|TRBJ2-7
CSARDPRLAGVNEQYF
>TRBV6-5|15|TRBJ2-3
CASRYGTSGTDTQYF
>TRBV7-9|15|TRBJ2-5
CASSLGGGLQETQYF
>TRBV2|14|TRBJ1-2
CASSGDSRNYGYTF
>TRBV6-5|15|TRBJ1-1
CASSYSPAMNTEALF
>TRBV20-1|12|TRBJ2-1
CSALSQGNEQFF
>TRBV6-2/TRBV6-3|17|TRBJ1-5
CASSSRRGGKRNQPQHF
>TRBV7-9|14|TRBJ2-3
CASSFRGFSDTQYF
>TRBV6-1|15|TRBJ2-1
CASSPDREAYNEQFF
>TRBV6-1|14|TRBJ2-5
CASNAGRASETQYF
>TRBV6-1|11|TRBJ2-3
CAGTSTSSQYF
>TRBV6-6|13|TRBJ2-5
CASSYGMGETQYF
>TRBV6-1|14|TRBJ2-3
CASSPQGAGDTQYF
>TRBV27|14|TRBJ2-7
CASSLRSGSGEQYF
>TRBV6-2/TRBV6-3|18|TRBJ2-4
CASSYSRFGRRPQNIQYF
>TRBV6-1|17|TRBJ2-1
CASKSGLAGPFYNEQFF
>TRBV14|15|TRBJ2-3
CASSRQQGNPDTQYF
>TRBV6-1|14|TRBJ2-7
CASRVAGGRYEQYF
>TRBV20-1|12|TRBJ1-5
CSATTGNQPQHF
>TRBV7-8|15|TRBJ2-3
CASSLIGTSTDTQYF